The rows below give T cell receptor beta chains drawn from one sample of a study of response to subunit inactivated influenza vaccine. MiXCR, run by TCRdb on the RT-PCR reads, gives a single entry per CDR3 protein. The sample records around 170,000 distinct CDR3 sequences, roughly 10% being singletons. Sequenced here: CD8+ T cells sorted from PBMCs, sampled less than 30 months after vaccination. The receptors derive from a man between 50 and 69 years old who received an inactivated influenza vaccine. The CDR3 runs from the conserved cysteine through the conserved F or W. A D gene is named only where the DNA matches it firmly. Part of the rows lack a size; the others show once, few, many or a class for expanded clones.

TRBV7-2,TRBJ2-7,few,TRBD2,TGTGCCAGCAGCTGGATCGGGACTAGCGGGAGGCTCTACGAGCAGTACTTC,CASSWIGTSGRLYEQYF
TRBV12-3/TRBV12-4,TRBJ2-5,NA,TRBD2,TGTGCCAGCCAAACGGGGAGGGGAGAGACCCAGTACTTC,CASQTGRGETQYF
TRBV20-1,TRBJ1-5,many,NA,TGCAGTGCTAGAGATACAAATCAGCCCCAGCATTTT,CSARDTNQPQHF
TRBV12-3/TRBV12-4,TRBJ1-5,few,TRBD1,TGTGCCAGCAGAGAAGGACAGGGCGGGGCCCAGCCCCAGCATTTT,CASREGQGGAQPQHF
TRBV15,TRBJ2-1,few,TRBD1,TGTGCCACCAGAACCTCTCAGGGGGCGTTATACAATGAGCAGTTCTTC,CATRTSQGALYNEQFF
TRBV27,TRBJ2-7,many,NA,TGTGCCAGCAGTTTGTCTCTCCAGGGGTCTTTCTACGAGCAGTACTTC,CASSLSLQGSFYEQYF
TRBV20-1,TRBJ2-2,few,NA,TGCAGTGCTAGAGATCTAGGGGAGTCGTATGCCACCGGGGAGCTGTTTTTT,CSARDLGESYATGELFF
TRBV9,TRBJ2-7,NA,NA,TGTGCCAGCAGTTGGGGGCCTGAATACGAGCAGTACTTC,CASSWGPEYEQYF
TRBV4-1,TRBJ2-7,many,NA,TGCGCCAGCAGCCATCAGGGACCCTACGAGCAGTACTTC,CASSHQGPYEQYF
TRBV10-2,TRBJ2-1,few,TRBD2,TGCGCCAGCAGTGCGTCCGGGACTAGAGGTTGGAATGAGCAGTTCTTC,CASSASGTRGWNEQFF
TRBV30,TRBJ2-1,few,NA,TGTGCCTGGACCCCCGACAGCTACGTCCCCAACAATGAGCAGTTCTTC,CAWTPDSYVPNNEQFF
TRBV5-1,TRBJ2-5,NA,TRBD2,TGCGCCAGCCTACACGGACTAGCGGGGATAGGTTACTTC,CASLHGLAGIGYF
TRBV3-1,TRBJ2-5,many,TRBD2,TGTGCCAGCAGTCGCGGACTAGCTCAAGAGACCCAGTACTTC,CASSRGLAQETQYF
TRBV7-9,TRBJ2-3,NA,NA,TGTGCCAGCAGCTACCGGACAGCCACCAGCACAGATACGCAGTATTTT,CASSYRTATSTDTQYF
TRBV29-1,TRBJ2-6,few,TRBD1,TGCAGCGTTGAAGAATTCCCGACAGGGATGAACGTCCTGACTTTC,CSVEEFPTGMNVLTF
TRBV12-3/TRBV12-4,TRBJ2-7,NA,NA,TGTGCCAGCAGTTTGATCCGGGGGAGCTTATCCTACGAGCAGTACTTC,CASSLIRGSLSYEQYF
TRBV4-3,TRBJ2-7,many,NA,TGCGCCAGCAGCCAAGACTCAGCCTCCTACGAGCAGTACTTC,CASSQDSASYEQYF
TRBV7-8,TRBJ2-1,NA,NA,TGTGCCAGCAGCTTAGCGTTGCACAGGGACAATGAGCAGTTCTTC,CASSLALHRDNEQFF
TRBV20-1,TRBJ2-1,NA,NA,TGCAGTGCTAGAACCCAAGACAGGTGGAATGAGCAGTTCTTC,CSARTQDRWNEQFF
TRBV5-6,TRBJ2-5,many,NA,TGTGCCAGCAGCTTGCTTTACCAAGAGACCCAGTACTTC,CASSLLYQETQYF
TRBV20-1,TRBJ1-5,few,NA,TGCAGTGCTAGAGGACCCCATCCGACAGCCAATCAGCCCCAGCATTTT,CSARGPHPTANQPQHF
TRBV3-1,TRBJ2-2,many,NA,TGTGCCAGCAGCCAAGACGCAGACACCGGGGAGCTGTTTTTT,CASSQDADTGELFF
TRBV4-2,TRBJ2-7,many,TRBD1,TGTGCCAGCAGCCAAGAGCAGGGGGCGAACGAGCAGTACTTC,CASSQEQGANEQYF
TRBV6-1,TRBJ2-3,few,NA,TGTGCCAGCGTAGGGGGGACTACAGATACGCAGTATTTT,CASVGGTTDTQYF
TRBV28,TRBJ2-7,few,NA,TGTGCCAGCAGTTTACCGGACAGTACCTACGAGCAGTACTTC,CASSLPDSTYEQYF